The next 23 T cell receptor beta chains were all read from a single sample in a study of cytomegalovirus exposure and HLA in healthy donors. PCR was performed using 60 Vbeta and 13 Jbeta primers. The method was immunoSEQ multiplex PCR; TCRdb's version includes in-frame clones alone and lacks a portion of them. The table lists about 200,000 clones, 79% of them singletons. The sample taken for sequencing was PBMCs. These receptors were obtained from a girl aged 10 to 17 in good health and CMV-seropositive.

CDR3 sequence: CASSETAGRWSGYTF. The CDR3 coding sequence is TGTGCCAGCAGTGAAACGGCGGGTCGGTGGTCGGGCTACACCTTC. The J gene is TRBJ1-2, the V gene TRBV6-1; the D is unclear. With 2 bases removed from V and 8 bases from J, the gap between germline ends came to 18 bases. The CDR3 contains 15 residues. CDR1 is MNHNS and CDR2 is SASEGT in the germline V gene.

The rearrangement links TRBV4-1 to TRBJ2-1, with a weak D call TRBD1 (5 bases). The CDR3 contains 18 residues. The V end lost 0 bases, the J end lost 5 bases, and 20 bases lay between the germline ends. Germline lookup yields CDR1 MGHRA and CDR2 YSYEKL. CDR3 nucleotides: TGCGCCAGCAGCCAAGATCCCCCGCGCAGGGTGGTTGACAATGAGCAGTTCTTC. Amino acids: CASSQDPPRRVVDNEQFF.

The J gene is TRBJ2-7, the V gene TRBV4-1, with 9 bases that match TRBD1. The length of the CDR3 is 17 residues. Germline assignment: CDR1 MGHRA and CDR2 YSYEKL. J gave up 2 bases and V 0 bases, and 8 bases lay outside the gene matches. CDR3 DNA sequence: TGCGCCAGCAGCCAAGATCACGGAAGGACAGGGGCCTACGAGCAGTACTTC. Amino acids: CASSQDHGRTGAYEQYF.

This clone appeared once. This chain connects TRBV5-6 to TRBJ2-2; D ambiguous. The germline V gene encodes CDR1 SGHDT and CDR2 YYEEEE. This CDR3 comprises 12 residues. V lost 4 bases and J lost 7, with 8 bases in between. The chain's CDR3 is CASSPGVGELFF. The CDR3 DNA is TGTGCCAGCAGCCCGGGTGTCGGGGAGCTGTTTTTT.

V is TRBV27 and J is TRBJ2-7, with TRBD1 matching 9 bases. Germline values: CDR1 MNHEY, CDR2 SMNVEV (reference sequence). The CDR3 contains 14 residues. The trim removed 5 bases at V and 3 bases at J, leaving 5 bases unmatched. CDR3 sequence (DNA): TGTGCCAGCAGTACGGGACAGGGTTTCTACGAGCAGTACTTC. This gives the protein CASSTGQGFYEQYF.

The CDR3 DNA follows: TGTGCCAGCAGTACAGGGAACTACGAGCAGTACTTC. Residues: CASSTGNYEQYF. V is TRBV6-5 and J is TRBJ2-7; TRBD1 might be the D (6 bases). V lost 5 bases to trimming and J lost 3 bases, with 8 bases between them. Germline V gives CDR1 MNHEY, CDR2 SVGAGI. This CDR3 contains 12 residues.

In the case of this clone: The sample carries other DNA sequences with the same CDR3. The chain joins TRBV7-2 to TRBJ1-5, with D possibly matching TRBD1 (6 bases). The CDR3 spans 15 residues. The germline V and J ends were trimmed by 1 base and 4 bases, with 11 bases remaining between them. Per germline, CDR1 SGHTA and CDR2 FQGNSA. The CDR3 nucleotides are TGTGCCAGCAGCTTAGTAGGGGGGGCGAATCAGCCCCAGCATTTT. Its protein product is CASSLVGGANQPQHF.

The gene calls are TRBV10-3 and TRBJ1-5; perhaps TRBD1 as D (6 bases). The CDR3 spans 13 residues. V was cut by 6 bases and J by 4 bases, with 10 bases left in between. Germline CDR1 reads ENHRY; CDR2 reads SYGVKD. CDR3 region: CAIRDTGNQPQHF. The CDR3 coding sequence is TGTGCCATCAGAGATACAGGGAATCAGCCCCAGCATTTT.

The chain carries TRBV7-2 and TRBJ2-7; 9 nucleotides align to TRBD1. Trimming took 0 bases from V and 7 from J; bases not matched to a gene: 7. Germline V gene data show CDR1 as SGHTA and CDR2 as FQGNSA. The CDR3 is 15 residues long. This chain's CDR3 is CASSLAGQGFHEQYF. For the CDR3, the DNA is TGTGCCAGCAGCTTAGCGGGACAGGGTTTTCATGAGCAGTACTTC.

The CDR3 nucleotides are TGTGCCAGCAGTTTCCCGGACAGGCCCTTGAACACTGAAGCTTTCTTT. This translates into CASSFPDRPLNTEAFF. V gene TRBV6-6 combines with J gene TRBJ1-1, with 7 bases fitting TRBD1. V dropped 4 bases and J dropped 0; count of bases not matched to a gene: 8. Germline CDR1 MNHNY, CDR2 SVGAGI (reference sequence). There are 16 residues in the CDR3.

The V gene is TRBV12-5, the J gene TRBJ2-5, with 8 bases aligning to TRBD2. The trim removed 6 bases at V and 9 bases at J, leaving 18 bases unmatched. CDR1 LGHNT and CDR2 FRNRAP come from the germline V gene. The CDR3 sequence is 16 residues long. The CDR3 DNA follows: TGTGCTAGTGGCCGGGGGGGCGGGGGAGTCCCTGGGGCCCAGTACTTC. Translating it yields CASGRGGGGVPGAQYF. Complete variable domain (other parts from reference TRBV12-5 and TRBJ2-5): DARVTQTPRHKVTEMGQEVTMRCQPILGHNTVFWYRQTMMQGLELLAYFRNRAPLDDSGMPKDRFSAEMPDATLATLKIQPSEPRDSAVYFCASGRGGGGVPGAQYFGPGTRLLVL.

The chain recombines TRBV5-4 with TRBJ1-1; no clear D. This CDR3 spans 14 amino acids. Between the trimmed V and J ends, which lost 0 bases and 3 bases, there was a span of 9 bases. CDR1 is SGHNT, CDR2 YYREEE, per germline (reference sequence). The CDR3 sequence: CASSLAGSHTEAFF. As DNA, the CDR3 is TGTGCCAGCAGCTTGGCGGGGAGTCACACTGAAGCTTTCTTT.

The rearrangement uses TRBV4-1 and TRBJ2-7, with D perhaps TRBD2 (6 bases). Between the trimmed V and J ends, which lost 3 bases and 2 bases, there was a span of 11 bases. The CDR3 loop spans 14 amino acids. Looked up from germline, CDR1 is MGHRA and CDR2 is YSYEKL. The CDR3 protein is CASSHGGPPYEQYF. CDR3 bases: TGCGCCAGCAGCCACGGGGGACCCCCCTACGAGCAGTACTTC.

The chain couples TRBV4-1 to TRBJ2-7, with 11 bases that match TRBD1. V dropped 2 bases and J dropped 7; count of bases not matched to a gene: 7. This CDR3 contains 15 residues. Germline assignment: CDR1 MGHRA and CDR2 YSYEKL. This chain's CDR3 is CASSQPRDRGGEQYF. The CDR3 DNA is TGCGCCAGCAGCCAACCGCGGGACAGGGGGGGGGAGCAGTACTTC.

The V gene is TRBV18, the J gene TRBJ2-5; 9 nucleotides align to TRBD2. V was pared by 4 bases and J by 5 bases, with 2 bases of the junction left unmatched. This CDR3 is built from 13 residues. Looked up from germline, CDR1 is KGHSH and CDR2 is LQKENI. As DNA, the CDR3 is TGTGCCAGCTCACAACTAGCGGGCGAGACCCAGTACTTC. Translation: CASSQLAGETQYF.

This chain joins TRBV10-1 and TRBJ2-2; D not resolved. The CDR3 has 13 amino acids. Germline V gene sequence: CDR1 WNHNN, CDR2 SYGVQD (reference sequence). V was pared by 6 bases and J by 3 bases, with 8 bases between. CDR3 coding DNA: TGCGCCAGCAGAGAGATCGACACCGGGGAGCTGTTTTTT. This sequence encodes CASREIDTGELFF.

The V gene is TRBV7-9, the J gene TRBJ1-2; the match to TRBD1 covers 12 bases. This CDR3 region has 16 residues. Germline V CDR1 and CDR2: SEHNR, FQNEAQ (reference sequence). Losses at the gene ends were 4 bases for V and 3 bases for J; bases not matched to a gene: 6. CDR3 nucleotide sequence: TGTGCCAGCAGCTCCGGGACAGGGGGCCGGGACTATGGCTACACCTTC. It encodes CASSSGTGGRDYGYTF.

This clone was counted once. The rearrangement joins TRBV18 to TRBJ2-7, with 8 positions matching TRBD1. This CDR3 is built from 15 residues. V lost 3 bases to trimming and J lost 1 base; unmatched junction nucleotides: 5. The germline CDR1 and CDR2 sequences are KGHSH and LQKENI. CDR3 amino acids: CASSPPGQASYEQYF. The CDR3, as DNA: TGTGCCAGCTCACCCCCGGGACAGGCTTCCTACGAGCAGTACTTC. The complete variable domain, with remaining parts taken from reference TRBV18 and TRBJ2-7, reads NAGVMQNPRHLVRRRGQEARLRCSPMKGHSHVYWYRQLPEEGLKFMVYLQKENIIDESGMPKERFSAEFPKEGPSILRIQQVVRGDSAAYFCASSPPGQASYEQYFGPGTRLTVT.

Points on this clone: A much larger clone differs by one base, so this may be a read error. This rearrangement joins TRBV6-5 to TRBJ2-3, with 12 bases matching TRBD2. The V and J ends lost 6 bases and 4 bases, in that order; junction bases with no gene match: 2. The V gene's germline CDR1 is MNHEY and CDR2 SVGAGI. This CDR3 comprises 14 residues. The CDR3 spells CASSGTSGPDTQYF. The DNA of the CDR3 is TGTGCCAGCAGCGGGACTAGCGGGCCAGATACGCAGTATTTT.

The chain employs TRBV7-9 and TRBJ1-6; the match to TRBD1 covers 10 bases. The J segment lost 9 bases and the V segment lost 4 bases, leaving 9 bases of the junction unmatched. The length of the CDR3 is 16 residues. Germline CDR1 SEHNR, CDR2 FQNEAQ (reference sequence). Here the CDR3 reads CASSSGTGVRSSPLHF. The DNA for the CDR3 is TGTGCCAGCAGCTCCGGGACAGGGGTGCGAAGTTCACCCCTCCACTTT.

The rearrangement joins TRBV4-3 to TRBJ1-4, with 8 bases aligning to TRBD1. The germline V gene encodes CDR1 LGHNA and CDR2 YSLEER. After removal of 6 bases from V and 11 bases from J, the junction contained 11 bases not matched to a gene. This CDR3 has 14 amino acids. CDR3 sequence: CASRARGLKRKLFF. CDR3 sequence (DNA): TGCGCCAGCAGGGCCAGGGGGCTGAAGAGGAAACTGTTTTTT.

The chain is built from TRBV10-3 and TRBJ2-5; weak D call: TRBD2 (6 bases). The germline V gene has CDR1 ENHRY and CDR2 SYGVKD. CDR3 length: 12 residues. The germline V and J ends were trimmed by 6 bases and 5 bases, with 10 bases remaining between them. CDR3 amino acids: CAISGGVETQYF. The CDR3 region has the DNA TGTGCCATCAGCGGGGGTGTGGAGACCCAGTACTTC.

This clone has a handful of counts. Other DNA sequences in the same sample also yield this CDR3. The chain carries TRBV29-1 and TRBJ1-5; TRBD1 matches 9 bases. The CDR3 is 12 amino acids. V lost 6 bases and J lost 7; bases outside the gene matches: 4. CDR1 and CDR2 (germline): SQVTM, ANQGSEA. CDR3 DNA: TGCAGCGTGGGACAGGGAAGACAGCCCCAGCATTTT. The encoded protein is CSVGQGRQPQHF.